This is a list of T cell receptor beta chains from one sample in a study of blood T cell repertoires in COVID-19. Repertoires were generated with immunoSEQ multiplex PCR, while TCRdb's copy carries only in-frame clones and drops some. Of approximately 250,000 clones in the sample, almost 85% were seen once. The sample consisted of PBMCs or T cells enriched from blood (not recorded which). Receptor source: a woman in her forties or fifties with acute COVID-19. Each CDR3 is given with its conserved first and last residue. A D gene is named only where the DNA matches it firmly. A clone size is listed for some rows: how often the clone was seen (once, few, many), or a class if it is expanded.

>.|TRBV2|TRBD1|TRBJ1-2
CASYQRQGDGYTF
TGTGCCAGCTATCAACGACAGGGTGATGGCTACACCTTC
>once|TRBV29-1|.|TRBJ2-3
CSANRIDTQYF
TGCAGCGCCAACAGGATTGATACGCAGTATTTT
>.|TRBV19|.|TRBJ2-5
CASSIGRVETQYF
TGTGCCAGTAGTATAGGGAGAGTAGAGACCCAGTACTTC
>.|TRBV24-1|TRBD1|TRBJ2-3
CATSEQGTDTQYF
TGTGCCACCAGTGAACAGGGGACAGATACGCAGTATTTT
>.|TRBV3-1/TRBV3-2|.|TRBJ1-5
CASSQRAGGQPQHF
TGTGCCAGCAGCCAGCGGGCGGGCGGACAGCCCCAGCATTTT
>once|TRBV6-5|.|TRBJ2-1
CASTRTDGYNEQFF
TGTGCCAGCACCAGGACAGACGGCTACAATGAGCAGTTCTTC
>once|TRBV28|.|TRBJ2-7
CASRTGTYEQYF
TGTGCCAGCAGAACAGGGACCTACGAGCAGTACTTC
>.|TRBV5-5|.|TRBJ1-5
CASSLAGVRNQPQHF
TGTGCCAGCAGCTTGGCAGGGGTGCGCAATCAGCCCCAGCATTTT
>.|TRBV5-1|.|TRBJ1-1
CASSLGQGGEAFF
TGCGCCAGCAGCTTGGGGCAGGGCGGTGAAGCTTTCTTT
>few|TRBV10-3|TRBD1|TRBJ1-1
CAISDQGQMNTEAFF
TGTGCCATCAGTGACCAGGGACAGATGAACACTGAAGCTTTCTTT
>.|TRBV19|TRBD2|TRBJ2-1
CASSVGTSNHNEQFF
TGTGCCAGTAGTGTGGGGACTAGCAATCACAATGAGCAGTTCTTC
>.|TRBV2|TRBD1|TRBJ1-6
CASSPSTGERVGSPLHF
TGTGCCAGCAGTCCCTCGACAGGGGAACGGGTGGGTTCACCCCTCCACTTT
>.|TRBV24-1|.|TRBJ2-2
CATSDVGQNTGELFF
TGTGCCACCAGTGATGTGGGACAGAACACCGGGGAGCTGTTTTTT
>few|TRBV19|.|TRBJ1-5
CASRVGHLSRSNQPQHF
TGTGCCAGTAGGGTGGGACACTTATCCAGGAGCAATCAGCCCCAGCATTTT
>.|TRBV12-3/TRBV12-4|.|TRBJ1-1
CASSLLSGWRAFF
TGTGCCAGCAGTTTACTGTCCGGTTGGAGAGCTTTCTTT
>once|TRBV29-1|TRBD2|TRBJ2-4
CSVEASGGNIQYF
TGCAGCGTTGAGGCTAGCGGGGGGAACATTCAGTACTTC
>.|TRBV28|TRBD1|TRBJ2-6
CASTLGQGFSGANVLTF
TGTGCCAGCACCCTCGGACAGGGCTTCTCTGGGGCCAACGTCCTGACTTTC
>.|TRBV6-5|.|TRBJ1-4
CASSRTQYNEKLFF
TGTGCCAGCAGTCGGACACAATATAATGAAAAACTGTTTTTT
>few|TRBV15|TRBD1|TRBJ1-5
CATSRDTGALQPQHF
TGTGCCACCAGCAGGGATACAGGGGCGTTGCAGCCCCAGCATTTT
>.|TRBV6-5|.|TRBJ1-2
CASSYAGHYGYTF
TGTGCCAGCAGTTACGCAGGGCACTATGGCTACACCTTC
>.|TRBV9|.|TRBJ1-4
CASSREGVEKLFF
TGTGCCAGCAGCCGAGAGGGAGTTGAAAAACTGTTTTTT
>.|TRBV5-4|.|TRBJ2-7
CASSLGGQSSYEQYF
TGTGCCAGCAGCTTGGGAGGTCAGAGCTCCTACGAGCAGTACTTC
>.|TRBV3-1/TRBV3-2|.|TRBJ1-6
CASSQPGPSQSPLHF
TGTGCCAGCAGCCAGCCGGGTCCTAGCCAATCACCCCTCCACTTT
>.|TRBV30|.|TRBJ1-2
CAGPRGTYGYTF
TGTGCCGGACCGCGGGGTACCTATGGCTACACCTTC
>once|TRBV12-3/TRBV12-4|TRBD1|TRBJ2-5
CASSFGDRPYF
TGTGCCAGCAGTTTCGGGGACAGGCCCTACTTC
>once|TRBV7-2|.|TRBJ2-7
CASSLVQGHYEQYF
TGTGCCAGCAGCTTAGTGCAGGGGCACTACGAGCAGTACTTC